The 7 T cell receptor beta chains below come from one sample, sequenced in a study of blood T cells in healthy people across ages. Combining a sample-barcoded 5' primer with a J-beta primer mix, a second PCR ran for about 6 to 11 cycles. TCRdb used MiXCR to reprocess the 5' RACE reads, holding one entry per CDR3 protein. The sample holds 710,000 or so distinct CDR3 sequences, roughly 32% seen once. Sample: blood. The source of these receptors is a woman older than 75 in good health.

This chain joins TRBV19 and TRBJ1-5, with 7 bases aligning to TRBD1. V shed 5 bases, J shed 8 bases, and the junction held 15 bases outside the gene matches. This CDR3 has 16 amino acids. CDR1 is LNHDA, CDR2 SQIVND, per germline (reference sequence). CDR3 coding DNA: TGTGCCAGTAGTCCCCGGGGACAGAGCCCCTCGAAGCCCCAGCATTTT. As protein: CASSPRGQSPSKPQHF.

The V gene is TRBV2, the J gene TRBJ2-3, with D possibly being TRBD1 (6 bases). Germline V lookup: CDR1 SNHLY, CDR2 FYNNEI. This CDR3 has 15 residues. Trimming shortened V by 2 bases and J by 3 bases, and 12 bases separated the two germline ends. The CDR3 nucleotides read TGTGCCAGCAGTGAATTGCAGGGGCGGACAGATACGCAGTATTTT. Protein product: CASSELQGRTDTQYF. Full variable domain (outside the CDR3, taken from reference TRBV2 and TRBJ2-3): EPEVTQTPSHQVTQMGQEVILRCVPISNHLYFYWYRQILGQKVEFLVSFYNNEISEKSEIFDDQFSVERPDGSNFTLKIRSTKLEDSAMYFCASSELQGRTDTQYFGPGTRLTVL.

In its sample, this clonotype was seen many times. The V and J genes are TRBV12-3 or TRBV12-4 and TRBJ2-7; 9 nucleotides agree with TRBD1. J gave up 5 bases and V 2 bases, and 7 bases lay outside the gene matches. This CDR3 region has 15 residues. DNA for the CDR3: TGTGCCAGCAGTTTATTCGGACAGGGGCAAGACGAGCAGTACTTC. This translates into CASSLFGQGQDEQYF.

CDR3 protein: CSARLRDEQFF. CDR3 bases: TGCAGTGCTAGGTTGAGGGATGAGCAGTTCTTC. This rearrangement joins TRBV20-1 to TRBJ2-1; a weak D match, TRBD2 (5 bases). Germline V gene data show CDR1 as DFQATT and CDR2 as SNEGSKA (reference sequence). This CDR3 region has 11 residues. The V end was cut by 3 bases, the J end by 8 bases, with 8 bases between.

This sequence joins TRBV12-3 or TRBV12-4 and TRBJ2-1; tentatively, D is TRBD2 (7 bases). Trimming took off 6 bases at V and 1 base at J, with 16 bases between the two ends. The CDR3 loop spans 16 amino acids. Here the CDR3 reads CASRPTGGESYNEQFF. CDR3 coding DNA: TGTGCCAGCAGGCCTACGGGGGGCGAATCCTACAATGAGCAGTTCTTC.

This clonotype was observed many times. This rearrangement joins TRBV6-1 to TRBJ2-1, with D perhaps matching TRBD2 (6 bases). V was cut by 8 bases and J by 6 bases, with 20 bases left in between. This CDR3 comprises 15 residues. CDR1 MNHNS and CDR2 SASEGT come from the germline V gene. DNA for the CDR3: TGTGCCAGCGTATGGGAGGCGGGACCGGGCAATGAGCAGTTCTTC. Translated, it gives CASVWEAGPGNEQFF.

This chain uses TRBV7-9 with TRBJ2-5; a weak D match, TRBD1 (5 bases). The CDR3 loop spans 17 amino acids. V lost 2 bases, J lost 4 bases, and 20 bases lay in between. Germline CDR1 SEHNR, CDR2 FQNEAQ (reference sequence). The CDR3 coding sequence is TGTGCCAGCAGCTTACAAGGTGGTTCAGGAAGGGGAGAGACCCAGTACTTC. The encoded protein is CASSLQGGSGRGETQYF.